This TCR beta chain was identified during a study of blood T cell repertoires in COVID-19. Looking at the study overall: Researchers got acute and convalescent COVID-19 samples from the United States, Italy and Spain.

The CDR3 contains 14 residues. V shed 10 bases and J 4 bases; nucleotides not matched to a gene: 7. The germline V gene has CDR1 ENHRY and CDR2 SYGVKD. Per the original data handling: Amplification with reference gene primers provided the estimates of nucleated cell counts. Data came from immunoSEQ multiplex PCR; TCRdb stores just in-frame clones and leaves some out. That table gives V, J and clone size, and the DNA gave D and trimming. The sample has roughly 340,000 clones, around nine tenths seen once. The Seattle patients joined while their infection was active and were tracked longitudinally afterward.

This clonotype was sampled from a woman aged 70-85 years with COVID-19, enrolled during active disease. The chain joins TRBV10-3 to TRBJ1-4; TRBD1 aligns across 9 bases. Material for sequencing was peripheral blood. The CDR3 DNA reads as TGTGCCACGAATAAGGACAGGGGTAATGAAAAACTGTTTTTT. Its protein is CATNKDRGNEKLFF.